This is a list of T cell receptor beta chains from one sample in a study of blood T cell repertoires in COVID-19. TCRdb keeps only in-frame clones here, not all; method: immunoSEQ multiplex PCR. The table records about 150,000 clones, 65% to 90% of them present only once. The sequencing input was peripheral blood. The receptors were gathered from a man in his sixties or seventies with acute or convalescent COVID-19. The CDR3 runs from the conserved cysteine through the conserved F or W. D genes are given only for firm matches. Only some rows state a clone size, as once, few, many or a class for expanded clones.

CDR3 | DNA | J | length | D | V | size
CASSRTSGRGDTQYF | TGTGCCAGCAGCCGGACTAGCGGGAGAGGAGATACGCAGTATTTT | TRBJ2-3 | 15 | TRBD2 | TRBV7-3 | -
CASSPRRQVEQYF | TGTGCCAGCAGCCCCCGGCGACAGGTCGAGCAGTACTTC | TRBJ2-7 | 13 | - | TRBV7-8 | -
CASSVARNTGELFF | TGTGCCAGCTCTGTAGCGAGGAACACCGGGGAGCTGTTTTTT | TRBJ2-2 | 14 | - | TRBV2 | few
CASSGQGPGAFF | TGTGCCAGCAGCGGACAGGGCCCGGGAGCTTTCTTT | TRBJ1-1 | 12 | TRBD1 | TRBV2 | -
CAWNRADRGGEQFF | TGTGCCTGGAACAGGGCTGATCGTGGCGGTGAGCAGTTCTTC | TRBJ2-1 | 14 | - | TRBV30 | -
CASSVTGAAPAVSGNTIYF | TGTGCCAGCAGCGTGACAGGGGCTGCCCCGGCCGTCTCTGGAAACACCATATATTTT | TRBJ1-3 | 19 | TRBD1 | TRBV7-2 | -
CASSVGGNEKLFF | TGTGCCAGCAGCGTGGGCGGGAATGAAAAACTGTTTTTT | TRBJ1-4 | 13 | - | TRBV9 | -
CASSGTGELQFF | TGTGCCAGCAGCGGTACAGGCGAACTGCAGTTCTTC | TRBJ2-1 | 12 | - | TRBV9 | -
CSVSGTGDGYTF | TGCAGCGTTTCCGGGACAGGGGACGGCTACACCTTC | TRBJ1-2 | 12 | TRBD1 | TRBV29-1 | -
CASSYDRGQGYTF | TGTGCCAGCAGTTATGACAGGGGGCAAGGCTACACCTTC | TRBJ1-2 | 13 | TRBD1 | TRBV6-5 | few
CASSPRDRGFYEQYF | TGTGCCAGCAGCCCCCGAGACAGGGGATTTTACGAGCAGTACTTC | TRBJ2-7 | 15 | TRBD1 | TRBV5-5 | -
CASSLEGTSAYNEQFF | TGTGCCAGCAGCTTAGAAGGGACTAGCGCTTACAATGAGCAGTTCTTC | TRBJ2-1 | 16 | TRBD2 | TRBV7-2 | once
CASSLAFSGTRTADTQYF | TGTGCCAGCAGCTTAGCGTTTTCAGGGACTAGAACGGCAGATACGCAGTATTTT | TRBJ2-3 | 18 | TRBD2 | TRBV11-1 | -
CASSLPRGQGTPGYEQYF | TGTGCCAGCAGCTTACCCAGGGGACAGGGGACCCCCGGATACGAGCAGTACTTC | TRBJ2-7 | 18 | TRBD1 | TRBV7-2 | -
CASSLNDSEDTQYF | TGTGCCAGCAGTCTAAACGACTCTGAAGATACGCAGTATTTT | TRBJ2-3 | 14 | - | TRBV27 | few
CASSLESGTGRFYEQYF | TGTGCCAGCAGTTTAGAGTCCGGGACAGGGAGATTCTACGAGCAGTACTTC | TRBJ2-7 | 17 | TRBD1 | TRBV28 | -
CASSEEVNYGYTF | TGTGCCAGCTCGGAGGAGGTGAACTATGGCTACACCTTC | TRBJ1-2 | 13 | - | TRBV25-1 | -
CASSPGTGTSYEQYF | TGTGCCAGCAGCCCAGGGACAGGGACGTCCTACGAGCAGTACTTC | TRBJ2-7 | 15 | TRBD1 | TRBV3-1/TRBV3-2 | -
CSASLRRGQAAILSYNEQFF | TGCAGTGCTAGTCTTCGACGGGGACAGGCGGCGATACTATCCTACAATGAGCAGTTCTTC | TRBJ2-1 | 20 | TRBD1 | TRBV20-1 | -
CASSLTPSGSSGNTIYF | TGCGCCAGCAGCTTGACACCCAGTGGCTCCTCTGGAAACACCATATATTTT | TRBJ1-3 | 17 | - | TRBV5-1 | -
CASSPSGTGAGYTF | TGTGCCAGCAGCCCCTCAGGGACTGGGGCTGGCTACACCTTC | TRBJ1-2 | 14 | - | TRBV7-3 | -
CASSRDFQETQYF | TGTGCCAGCTCACGGGACTTCCAAGAGACCCAGTACTTC | TRBJ2-5 | 13 | - | TRBV18 | few
CASSLPLPGGGRAFF | TGTGCCAGCAGCTTACCCCTCCCGGGAGGAGGGAGAGCTTTCTTT | TRBJ1-1 | 15 | - | TRBV7-2 | -
CASSFSRQGNHEQYF | TGTGCCAGCAGTTTTTCCCGACAGGGGAACCACGAGCAGTACTTC | TRBJ2-7 | 15 | TRBD1 | TRBV27 | -
CASGLVLGGTYNEQFF | TGTGCTAGTGGTTTGGTACTGGGGGGGACCTACAATGAGCAGTTCTTC | TRBJ2-1 | 16 | TRBD2 | TRBV12-5 | -
CASKVGREGADTQYF | TGTGCCAGCAAGGTCGGGCGGGAGGGGGCAGATACGCAGTATTTT | TRBJ2-3 | 15 | TRBD2 | TRBV7-6 | few
CASSQGRNSPLHF | TGTGCCAGCAGCCAGGGGAGGAATTCACCCCTCCACTTT | TRBJ1-6 | 13 | - | TRBV3-1/TRBV3-2 | -
CARLYRHSYEQYF | TGTGCCCGCTTATACAGACATTCCTACGAGCAGTACTTC | TRBJ2-7 | 13 | - | TRBV3-1/TRBV3-2 | -
CASSLLRGANTGELFF | TGTGCCAGCAGCTTATTGCGCGGCGCGAACACCGGGGAGCTGTTTTTT | TRBJ2-2 | 16 | - | TRBV7-8 | -
CASSWGGPGAYEQYF | TGTGCCAGCAGCTGGGGCGGGCCAGGGGCCTACGAGCAGTACTTC | TRBJ2-7 | 15 | - | TRBV5-8 | -
CASSVGGQGAIYEQYF | TGTGCCAGCAGCGTAGGAGGACAGGGGGCGATTTACGAGCAGTACTTC | TRBJ2-7 | 16 | TRBD1 | TRBV9 | -
CASSQVRLAGQNEQFF | TGTGCCAGCAGCCAAGTCCGACTAGCGGGACAGAATGAGCAGTTCTTC | TRBJ2-1 | 16 | TRBD2 | TRBV14 | -
CASSSRGKETQYF | TGTGCCAGCAGCTCTAGGGGGAAAGAGACCCAGTACTTC | TRBJ2-5 | 13 | - | TRBV7-2 | -
CASSVGGANIQYF | TGTGCCAGCAGCGTAGGCGGGGCGAACATTCAGTACTTC | TRBJ2-4 | 13 | - | TRBV9 | -
CASSMRSPPYEQYF | TGTGCCAGTAGTATGCGATCACCTCCCTACGAGCAGTACTTC | TRBJ2-7 | 14 | - | TRBV19 | -
CASSEAGGTGYGYTF | TGTGCCAGCAGTGAAGCCGGGGGGACAGGCTATGGCTACACCTTC | TRBJ1-2 | 15 | TRBD1 | TRBV6-1 | -
CSVGTGGYYNEQFF | TGCAGCGTTGGGACAGGGGGCTACTACAATGAGCAGTTCTTC | TRBJ2-1 | 14 | TRBD1 | TRBV29-1 | -
CASSLVGASTQYF | TGTGCCAGCAGCTTGGTTGGAGCCAGTACGCAGTATTTT | TRBJ2-3 | 13 | - | TRBV7-2 | -
CASSSGLAGVRNEQFF | TGCGCCAGCAGCTCGGGACTAGCGGGAGTTCGGAATGAGCAGTTCTTC | TRBJ2-1 | 16 | TRBD2 | TRBV5-1 | -
CASSVDRDQPQHF | TGTGCCAGCAGCGTTGACAGGGATCAGCCCCAGCATTTT | TRBJ1-5 | 13 | TRBD1 | TRBV6-4 | -
CASIPPGDSPLHF | TGTGCCAGCATACCCCCAGGGGACTCACCCCTCCACTTT | TRBJ1-6 | 13 | - | TRBV2 | -
CAISESTSGRAGTDTQYF | TGTGCCATCAGTGAGTCGACTAGCGGGAGGGCCGGGACAGATACGCAGTATTTT | TRBJ2-3 | 18 | TRBD2 | TRBV10-3 | -
CASSPDGGNRNYGYTF | TGTGCCAGCAGCCCCGACGGGGGGAACAGGAACTATGGCTACACCTTC | TRBJ1-2 | 16 | - | TRBV7-9 | few
CASSLGSTGGLDEQFF | TGTGCCAGCAGCTTAGGATCGACAGGGGGCCTCGATGAGCAGTTCTTC | TRBJ2-1 | 16 | TRBD1 | TRBV7-9 | -
CASSIYAGASYNEQFF | TGTGCCAGTAGTATTTATGCGGGAGCGTCCTACAATGAGCAGTTCTTC | TRBJ2-1 | 16 | TRBD2 | TRBV19 | -
CASSVGHLMNTEAFF | TGTGCCAGCAGCGTGGGACACCTTATGAACACTGAAGCTTTCTTT | TRBJ1-1 | 15 | - | TRBV9 | -
CSVGGSSPGNEQFF | TGCAGCGTTGGCGGGAGCTCCCCGGGGAATGAGCAGTTCTTC | TRBJ2-1 | 14 | TRBD2 | TRBV29-1 | -
CASSFTGSDHYGYTF | TGTGCCAGCAGTTTCACAGGGTCTGATCATTATGGCTACACCTTC | TRBJ1-2 | 15 | - | TRBV6-5 | few